Shown below are 3 T cell receptor beta chains from a single sample sequenced in a study of beta chain features in type 1 diabetes. Whole-study results and caveats: Shortening of TCRB CDR3s, moderate but significant, appeared in all four CD4+ subsets of Type 1 diabetes patients.

The whole isolated RNA underwent reverse transcription, so sequencing captured expressed TCRB transcripts. Only in-frame clones appear in the TCRdb table, and some are missing; sequencing was by immunoSEQ multiplex PCR. The data show a few hundred thousand clones, 9.5% to 10% seen once. No antigen is known for these receptors. The sequenced material came from central memory CD4+ T cells from blood. All receptors derive from a man aged 25-40 years with type 1 diabetes.

This clone was found a few times. The chain has TRBV28 and TRBJ2-6; D may be TRBD1 (6 bases). This CDR3 region has 16 residues. CDR1 and CDR2 from the germline V gene are MDHEN and SYDVKM. The germline V and J ends were trimmed by 4 bases and 2 bases, with 12 bases remaining between them. CDR3 sequence: CASSSIGDTGANVLTF. The CDR3 DNA is TGTGCCAGCAGTTCAATCGGGGACACTGGGGCCAACGTCCTGACTTTC.

The rearrangement links TRBV9 to TRBJ2-3; the match to TRBD2 covers 9 bases. CDR1 and CDR2 from the germline V gene are SGDLS and YYNGEE. The V gene end was trimmed by 4 bases and the J gene end by 6 bases; junction bases not matched to a gene: 6. This CDR3 is 14 amino acids long. In nucleotides, the CDR3 is TGTGCCAGCAGCATTGGGACTAGCCGCGATACGCAGTATTTT. It yields the protein CASSIGTSRDTQYF. Together with reference TRBV9 and TRBJ2-3, the CDR3 gives the full variable domain: DSGVTQTPKHLITATGQRVTLRCSPRSGDLSVYWYQQSLDQGLQFLIQYYNGEERAKGNILERFSAQQFPDLHSELNLSSLELGDSALYFCASSIGTSRDTQYFGPGTRLTVL.

This clone was detected a few times. One base away lies a much larger clone, so this may be a sequencing read error. This chain connects TRBV5-5 to TRBJ2-2; D is ambiguous. The germline V gene has CDR1 SGHKS and CDR2 YYEKEE (reference sequence). This CDR3 region has 12 residues. The V end was cut by 2 bases, the J end by 2 bases, with 1 base between. Here the CDR3 DNA reads TGTGCCAGCAGCTTAAACACCGGGGAGCTGTTTTTT. Its protein product is CASSLNTGELFF.